This T cell receptor (beta chain) appears in the sequencing data of a study of blood T cell repertoires in COVID-19 (dated by TCRdb to 2019 to 2021). As for the study more broadly: The collaborator samples originated in the United States, Italy and Spain and spanned the acute and convalescent phases of COVID-19. The material from the prospective study consisted of cDNA or gDNA derived from T cells, B-cell-depleted T cells, or PBMCs. Deeply sampled blood TCRbeta repertoires from subjects exposed to, actively infected with, or recovered from COVID-19 were included in the dataset. The repertoires were made available in a free public database intended to serve as a resource for research on the immune response to SARS-CoV-2. Samples came from the ongoing ImmuneRACE study (first 160 participants) plus 1,254 subjects from 6 global collaborators. The sample metadata nearly always contained a de-identified subject ID, COVID-19 status, age in years and sex. HLA class I and class II types, where available, came from metadata supplied by the sample provider rather than from assay-based typing. The investigation overall reported the following: Clinical and demographic metadata were provided uncurated, with the amount varying by source and participant.

The table lists this clone with a few counts. It has no known antigen specificity. No base quality information exists; no much larger clone differs at one position. TCRbeta CDR3 regions were amplified from genomic DNA by means of the immunoSEQ Assay, a bias-controlled multiplex PCR. For the original study's pipeline: The number of nucleated cells in each sample was estimated by amplification of reference gene primers within the assay. To quantify the absolute abundance of each unique TCRbeta CDR3 rearrangement, sequence reads were collapsed and filtered. For each sample, productive Simpson clonality was calculated as the square root of Simpson's diversity index across productive rearrangements. TCRdb limited this immuneACCESS table to in-frame rearrangements with V and J called. A share of clones is missing; checked studies link under half to unresolved V genes, and the rest is unexplained. V and J calls and clone size follow that table, whereas D and trimming were derived from the DNA. Here the sample has more than 300,000 clones; over 70% occur a single time. In total, the top ten clones hold approximately 1.2% of the sample.

Between the V and J ends, shortened by 3 bases and 5 bases respectively, the junction contains 11 bases. CDR1 and CDR2, per the germline V gene, are KGHDR and SFDVKD. The CDR3 numbers 14 residues from cysteine through phenylalanine. The read is trimmed to its CDR3 DNA, 42 bases read in frame from base 1. Collaborating institutions collected whole blood in K2EDTA tubes following their own protocols. For TCRbeta analysis, collaborator samples were shipped as frozen whole blood, as isolated PBMCs, or as DNA extracted from either sample type. This sequence originates from a woman aged 50 to 60 with acute or convalescent COVID-19. Material for sequencing was peripheral blood. The chain employs TRBV24-1 and TRBJ2-3, with a tentative D gene TRBD2 over 6 matching bases. DNA sequence: TGTGCCACCAGTGATCTTCCGGGGGTAGATACGCAGTATTTT. Its translation is CATSDLPGVDTQYF.